This T cell receptor (beta chain) is drawn from a study of blood T cell repertoires in COVID-19. As for the study in general: Both acute and convalescent COVID-19 samples were obtained from the United States, Italy and Spain.

In the original analysis: The authors estimated nucleated cell counts from reference gene primer amplification. The table came from immunoSEQ multiplex PCR; TCRdb's copy has only in-frame clones and leaves some out. Clonal size and the V and J genes are those of that table, whereas D and trimming came from the DNA. Of roughly 250,000 clones in the sample, roughly 90% are singletons; the top ten hold less than 3%. Everyone who took part was roughly 18 to 89 years old, and they came from fewer than 25 US areas. Two negative PCRs, clearance, or symptom resolution had been documented for recovered Cohort 3 donors. Sample: PBMCs or T cells enriched from blood (not recorded which). This TCR was recovered from a woman between 45 and 60 years old who had recovered from COVID-19.

The chain's CDR3 is CASSQRGEKLFF. The CDR3 DNA follows: TGTGCCAGCAGCCAACGAGGGGAAAAACTGTTTTTT. The V gene is TRBV3-1 (or the pseudogene TRBV3-2), the J gene TRBJ1-4; no reliable D call. Germline V gene data show CDR1 as LGHDT and CDR2 as YNNKEL (reference sequence). The CDR3 is 12 residues long. V was clipped by 2 bases and J by 8 bases, with 6 bases between them.